This TCR beta chain was documented in a study of blood T cell repertoires in COVID-19. On the study more broadly: Samples taken during acute and convalescent COVID-19 were collected in the United States, Italy and Spain.

In the source study's methods: Scientists estimated how many nucleated cells there were by amplifying reference gene primers. The method was immunoSEQ multiplex PCR; TCRdb's version includes in-frame clones alone and lacks a portion of them. The V and J calls and clone size were taken over from that table, and D and trimming were inferred from the DNA. This table holds about 58,000 clones, 80% to 90% found once. The CDR3 runs 15 residues. The V gene's germline CDR1 is SGHTA and CDR2 FQGNSA. Trimming removed 6 bases at V and 3 bases at J, with 16 bases between. The sequence came from a man aged 55-75 years with acute or convalescent COVID-19. The sample comprised peripheral blood. The rearrangement joins TRBV7-2 to TRBJ2-3; TRBD2 might be the D (6 bases). CDR3 sequence reads: CASRRWGEETDTQYF. CDR3 in DNA: TGTGCCAGCAGGCGATGGGGGGAGGAAACAGATACGCAGTATTTT.